This T cell receptor beta chain was captured in a study of radiotherapy plus CTLA-4 blockade in lung cancer. This clone was observed once. Germline V gene data show CDR1 as MNHEY and CDR2 as SVGAGI. This CDR3 spans 14 amino acids. V lost 6 bases, J lost 0 bases, and 12 bases lay in between. Using immunoSEQ multiplex PCR, the repertoire was profiled, and TCRdb retains in-frame clones only, with some absent. The table has 77,000 or so clones, roughly 69% seen once. V and J are TRBV6-5 and TRBJ2-7; a possible D gene is TRBD1 (6 bases). The sequence was collected from a human donor with non-small cell lung cancer whose response to radiotherapy plus ipilimumab could not be evaluated. The sample in question was peripheral blood, obtained from a patient treated with radiotherapy plus ipilimumab. The CDR3, as DNA: TGTGCCAGCAGGGACAGCCTGGCCTCCTACGAGCAGTACTTC. The encoded protein is CASRDSLASYEQYF.